Below, 18 T cell receptor beta chains from the same sample are listed, as sequenced in a study of identical twins. TCRdb itself ran the 5' RACE reads through MiXCR, one entry per CDR3 protein. The data show around 1.7 million distinct CDR3 sequences, about 32% seen once. The sequenced material came from cord blood. These receptors all come from a newborn girl in good health.

Points on this clonotype: At one boundary the junction diverges from the germline segment, which might be a read error. The chain employs TRBV2 and TRBJ1-2, with D maybe TRBD1 (5 bases). CDR1 SNHLY and CDR2 FYNNEI come from the germline V gene. The CDR3 spans 17 residues. The CDR3 coding sequence is TGTGCCAGCAGTGAAGCGGGTACAGGCCGACTTAACTATGGCCACACCTTC. Amino acids: CASSEAGTGRLNYGHTF.

About this clonotype: The junction and the germline gene differ at one end; a read error may be behind it. CDR3 DNA: TGTGCCGGCAGCTTAGGGACAGTGAACGAGCAGTACTTC. This translates into CAGSLGTVNEQYF. The J gene is TRBJ2-7, the V gene TRBV11-2, with 7 bases fitting TRBD1. There are 13 residues in the CDR3. CDR1 is SGHAT, CDR2 FQNNGV, per germline.

On this clonotype: A read error may be the cause here, since a much bigger clone is one base away. A read error is likely, as this CDR3 ends without the conserved phenylalanine or tryptophan. The rearrangement uses TRBV12-3 or TRBV12-4 and TRBJ2-3; 12 nucleotides line up with TRBD2. The J segment lost 3 bases and the V segment lost 5 bases, leaving 6 bases of the junction unmatched. The CDR3 totals 16 residues. The CDR3 sequence is CASSALAGGLTDTQYL. The CDR3 nucleotides are TGTGCCAGCAGTGCCCTAGCGGGGGGGCTTACAGATACGCAGTATTTA.

J is TRBJ2-7 and V is TRBV11-2, with D possibly being TRBD1 or TRBD2 (5 bases each). Germline CDR1 reads SGHAT; CDR2 reads FQNNGV. This CDR3 spans 14 amino acids. Trimming stripped 1 base from V and 4 bases from J, with 11 bases between. In nucleotides, the CDR3 is TGTGCCAGCAGCTTAGGAGGGGAAGAATACGAGCAGTACTTC. Amino acids: CASSLGGEEYEQYF.

This clonotype was counted between two and nine times. The V call is TRBV4-1, the J call TRBJ2-5, with D tentatively TRBD2 (5 bases). CDR1 is MGHRA and CDR2 is YSYEKL in the germline V gene. The CDR3 has 16 residues. The V and J ends lost 4 bases and 1 base respectively, with 16 bases between them. The chain's CDR3 is CASSPARSRVQETQYF. The CDR3 DNA follows: TGCGCCAGCAGCCCGGCACGATCGAGGGTCCAAGAGACCCAGTACTTC.

The chain uses TRBV7-9 and TRBJ1-2; 7 bases agree with TRBD1. V shed 5 bases and J 4 bases; nucleotides not matched to a gene: 13. Germline CDR1 is SEHNR and CDR2 is FQNEAQ (reference sequence). This CDR3 has 16 residues. CDR3 sequence reads: CASSASRDSSSYGYTF. As DNA, the CDR3 is TGTGCCAGCAGCGCCTCTCGGGACAGTTCTAGCTATGGCTACACCTTC.

In its sample, this clonotype was seen many times. This chain connects TRBV4-2 to TRBJ1-2; TRBD1 aligns across 11 bases. V lost 5 bases and J lost 2; bases outside the gene matches: 4. Germline CDR1 reads LGHNA; CDR2 reads YNFKEQ. The CDR3 loop spans 15 amino acids. CDR3 nucleotide sequence: TGTGCCAGCAGCTCCCGGGACAGGGGGAACTATGGCTACACCTTC. It is translated as CASSSRDRGNYGYTF.

Worth noting for this clonotype: A much larger clone differs by one base, so this may be a read error. The genes are TRBV5-1 and TRBJ2-7; 12 positions match TRBD2. The trim removed 4 bases at V and 7 bases at J, leaving 9 bases unmatched. The CDR3 totals 15 residues. CDR1 is SGHRS and CDR2 is YFSETQ in the germline V gene. In DNA form, the CDR3 reads TGCGCCAGCAGCAGTCTAGCGGGGGGGAACAATGAGCAGTACTTC. It translates to CASSSLAGGNNEQYF.

This clonotype has more than one count but fewer than ten. J is TRBJ2-1 and V is TRBV6-2 or TRBV6-3; D might be TRBD1 (5 bases). The V and J ends lost 2 bases and 4 bases respectively, with 21 bases between them. The V gene's germline CDR1 is MNHEY and CDR2 SVGEGT. The CDR3 is 18 amino acids. CDR3 nucleotides: TGTGCCAGCAGTTACCGGTACAGGACGGAGCCGCCTTACAATGAGCAGTTCTTC. Translation: CASSYRYRTEPPYNEQFF.

This clonotype was found many times. The chain employs TRBV6-5 and TRBJ2-7; TRBD1 matches at 7 bases. The CDR3 is 15 amino acids. The ends lost 6 bases at V and 1 base at J; junction bases unmatched: 9. Looked up from germline, CDR1 is MNHEY and CDR2 is SVGAGI. CDR3 in DNA: TGTGCCAGCAGCCGACAGGGCCTCCTTTCCTACGAGCAGTACTTC. Its translation is CASSRQGLLSYEQYF.

J is TRBJ2-7 and V is TRBV7-7; TRBD1 is a possible D gene (6 bases). Deletions cut 5 bases from V and 0 bases from J, with 11 bases between. In germline, CDR1 is SSHAT, CDR2 FNYEAQ (reference sequence). This CDR3 region has 14 residues. As DNA, the CDR3 is TGTGCCAGCAGCCCGGACAGTATCTCCTACGAGCAGTACTTC. Amino acid sequence: CASSPDSISYEQYF.

The V gene is TRBV7-9, the J gene TRBJ1-6; D is uncertain. The CDR3 sequence is 12 residues long. The V end was cut by 1 base, the J end by 13 bases, with 8 bases between. Germline CDR1 reads SEHNR; CDR2 reads FQNEAQ (reference sequence). The CDR3 protein is CASSLDFPPLHF. The CDR3 bases are TGTGCCAGCAGCTTAGATTTTCCCCCCCTCCACTTT. The full variable domain, rest sourced from reference TRBV7-9 and TRBJ1-6, is DTGVSQNPRHKITKRGQNVTFRCDPISEHNRLYWYRQTLGQGPEFLTYFQNEAQLEKSRLLSDRFSAERPKGSFSTLEIQRTEQGDSAMYLCASSLDFPPLHFGNGTRLTVT.

This clonotype showed up just a few times. V is TRBV7-8 and J is TRBJ2-7, with D possibly being TRBD2 (6 bases). Germline CDR1 reads SGHVS; CDR2 reads FQNEAQ. V was cut by 4 bases and J by 1 base, with 17 bases left in between. The length of the CDR3 is 16 residues. As DNA, the CDR3 is TGTGCCAGCAGCTCGAGACCCGGGACTTATTCCTACGAGCAGTACTTC. This encodes CASSSRPGTYSYEQYF.

As regards this clonotype: The junction does not match germline at one end; this may be a read error. The rearrangement links TRBV24-1 to TRBJ2-2; TRBD1 might be the D (6 bases). CDR3 length equals 15 residues. The germline gives CDR1 KGHDR, CDR2 SFDVKD. The CDR3 region has the DNA TGTGCCACCAGTGACTCGGCCAGGGGAACCGGGGAGCTGTCTTTT. Residues: CATSDSARGTGELSF.

This clonotype was seen more than once but under ten times. The V gene is TRBV15, the J gene TRBJ2-3; possibly TRBD1 for D (6 bases). V was pared by 0 bases and J by 3 bases, with 13 bases between. Germline assignment: CDR1 LNHNV and CDR2 YYDKDF (reference sequence). This CDR3 has 16 residues. The CDR3 loop reads CATSRDAAGVTDTQYF. CDR3 nucleotides: TGTGCCACCAGCAGAGATGCGGCAGGGGTAACAGATACGCAGTATTTT.

To note about this clonotype: A much larger clone lies a single base off, so this may be a read error. The J gene is TRBJ2-3, the V gene TRBV4-2; TRBD2 matches at 9 bases. CDR1 is LGHNA, CDR2 YNFKEQ, per germline. This CDR3 spans 16 amino acids. After removal of 4 bases from V and 3 bases from J, the junction contained 8 bases not matched to a gene. CDR3 region: CASSPPLSGGTDTQYF. DNA for the CDR3: TGTGCCAGCAGCCCCCCTCTTAGCGGGGGAACAGATACGCAGTATTTT.

This clonotype has a single count. The V and J genes are TRBV11-2 and TRBJ2-1; 8 bases line up with TRBD2. V was clipped by 6 bases and J by 8 bases; unmatched bases: 12. Germline V lookup: CDR1 SGHAT, CDR2 FQNNGV. This CDR3 contains 15 residues. CDR3 DNA sequence: TGTGCCAGCAGGAGGATCGGGACTAGGGGCCATGAGCAGTTCTTC. Translating it yields CASRRIGTRGHEQFF.

This sequence joins TRBV6-1 and TRBJ2-1; 9 nucleotides agree with TRBD1. The V and J ends lost 6 bases and 4 bases, in that order; junction bases with no gene match: 10. The germline gives CDR1 MNHNS, CDR2 SASEGT. The CDR3 has 16 residues. This chain's CDR3 is CASSWTGTGRYNEQFF. CDR3 bases: TGTGCCAGCAGCTGGACCGGGACAGGGAGGTACAATGAGCAGTTCTTC.